Shown below are 24 T cell receptor beta chains from a single sample sequenced in a study of shared clonotypes between healthy human individuals (dated by TCRdb to 2019 to 2021). The library was built by means of the immunoSEQ multiplex PCR assay. TCRdb mirrors the immuneACCESS table, restricted to in-frame sequences. Some clones are absent from its copies; in checked studies, under half trace to an unresolved V gene, and the reason for the others is unknown. In all, the sample holds 980,000 or so clones, and less than 85% of those were seen once. The ten largest clones capture approximately 1.5% of the sample. Sequenced input: memory CD4+ T cells sorted from blood. This specimen's cell subset or site label, per the study, means: CD45RA-negative fraction. Receptors originate from a man younger than 35 in good health.

The V gene is TRBV11-1, the J gene TRBJ1-2; D is uncertain. Between the trimmed V and J ends, which lost 0 bases and 4 bases, there was a span of 9 bases. Germline CDR1 and CDR2: SGHAT and FQDESV (reference sequence). The CDR3 totals 14 residues. CDR3 amino acids: CASSLALQVYGYTF. In nucleotides, the CDR3 is TGTGCCAGCAGCTTAGCGCTCCAGGTCTATGGCTACACCTTC. Looking up the rest from reference TRBV11-1 and TRBJ1-2 gives the full variable domain: EAEVAQSPRYKITEKSQAVAFWCDPISGHATLYWYRQILGQGPELLVQFQDESVVDDSQLPKDRFSAERLKGVDSTLKIQPAELGDSAMYLCASSLALQVYGYTFGSGTRLTVV.

The V gene is TRBV19, the J gene TRBJ1-2, with 8 bases lining up with TRBD1. The CDR3 is 13 amino acids. V gave up 8 bases and J gave up 4 bases; unmatched junction bases: 6. Germline CDR1 is LNHDA and CDR2 is SQIVND (reference sequence). CDR3 DNA: TGTGCCAGTTCCGGGACAGGCCTCTATGGCTACACCTTC. Translating it yields CASSGTGLYGYTF.

This sequence joins TRBV19 and TRBJ2-3; the D is unclear. Trimming pared 6 bases from V and 0 bases from J, leaving 10 bases between. This CDR3 has 14 residues. From germline, CDR1 is LNHDA and CDR2 SQIVND (reference sequence). CDR3 residues: CASRATASTDTQYF. CDR3 nucleotide sequence: TGTGCCAGTAGGGCCACCGCTAGCACAGATACGCAGTATTTT.

The V gene is TRBV4-1, the J gene TRBJ1-3; D uncertain. This CDR3 comprises 15 residues. Trimming shortened V by 4 bases and J by 4 bases, and 14 bases separated the two germline ends. Germline CDR1 is MGHRA and CDR2 is YSYEKL. CDR3 sequence (DNA): TGCGCCAGCAGCCGCCACCCCGGGCGGGGAAACACCATATATTTT. Translation: CASSRHPGRGNTIYF.

This clone has just a few counts. The gene calls are TRBV19 and TRBJ2-2; unclear D gene. This CDR3 spans 15 amino acids. Deletions cut 4 bases from V and 1 base from J, with 10 bases between. CDR1 and CDR2 (germline): LNHDA, SQIVND (reference sequence). The CDR3 DNA reads TGTGCCAGTAGTACCCGGACCGTGAACACCGGGGAGCTGTTTTTT. Translated, it gives CASSTRTVNTGELFF.

CDR3 in amino acids: CASSDFAGQLNNEQFF. The CDR3 region has the DNA TGTGCCAGCAGTGACTTCGCGGGACAGCTTAACAATGAGCAGTTCTTC. The chain employs TRBV6-1 and TRBJ2-1; TRBD1 might be the D (7 bases). The CDR3 runs to 16 residues. Per the germline V gene, CDR1 is MNHNS and CDR2 is SASEGT. The V gene lost 3 bases and the J gene lost 5 bases, with 17 bases spanning the gap.

CDR3 sequence reads: CASSLVGVGANSPLHF. DNA of the CDR3: TGTGCCAGCAGCTTAGTTGGTGTCGGAGCGAATTCACCCCTCCACTTT. The V call is TRBV7-2, the J call TRBJ1-6; D is unresolved. Germline CDR1 reads SGHTA; CDR2 reads FQGNSA. This CDR3 spans 16 amino acids. The germline V and J ends were trimmed by 1 base and 7 bases, with 14 bases remaining between them.

The V gene is TRBV7-2, the J gene TRBJ2-3; D remains unclear. Germline assignment: CDR1 SGHTA and CDR2 FQGNSA. V dropped 5 bases and J dropped 5 bases, with 8 bases sitting between them. The CDR3 runs 12 residues. The CDR3 loop is CASSTVKDTQYF. The DNA of the CDR3 is TGTGCCAGCAGCACCGTAAAAGATACGCAGTATTTT. The entire variable domain, with the rest obtained from reference TRBV7-2 and TRBJ2-3, is as follows: GAGVSQSPSNKVTEKGKDVELRCDPISGHTALYWYRQSLGQGLEFLIYFQGNSAPDKSGLPSDRFSAERTGGSVSTLTIQRTQQEDSAVYLCASSTVKDTQYFGPGTRLTVL.

V usage is TRBV29-1 and J usage is TRBJ1-1; weak D call: TRBD1 (6 bases). The V and J ends lost 4 bases and 5 bases respectively, with 20 bases between them. The V gene's germline CDR1 is SQVTM and CDR2 ANQGSEA. This CDR3 comprises 15 residues. DNA of the CDR3: TGCAGCGTTGTGTCTGTCTTGGGGGGCAGGACTGAAGCTTTCTTT. It specifies CSVVSVLGGRTEAFF.

The J gene is TRBJ1-1, the V gene TRBV5-1; D is unclear. V was pared by 4 bases and J by 5 bases, with 18 bases between. CDR3 size: 15 residues. Germline loops: CDR1 SGHRS, CDR2 YFSETQ. The CDR3 coding sequence is TGCGCCAGCAGCAGCTATGGGGTCGGTGTAACTGAAGCTTTCTTT. Translated, it gives CASSSYGVGVTEAFF.

V is TRBV5-1 and J is TRBJ2-3, with 8 bases aligning to TRBD2. CDR3 size: 15 residues. Germline trimming cut 0 bases from V and 4 bases from J; bases unmatched to any gene: 4. The germline CDR1 and CDR2 sequences are SGHRS and YFSETQ. Here the CDR3 DNA reads TGCGCCAGCAGCTTGGGGGCGGGAGGAGCAGATACGCAGTATTTT. Translating gives CASSLGAGGADTQYF.

The rearrangement uses TRBV28 and TRBJ1-2; no clear D. Trimming removed 2 bases at V and 7 bases at J, with 14 bases between. Germline CDR1 and CDR2: MDHEN and SYDVKM. The CDR3 extends over 14 amino acids. Here the CDR3 reads CASSLQADSSGYTF. The CDR3 bases are TGTGCCAGCAGTTTACAGGCGGACTCCTCTGGCTACACCTTC.

The chain carries TRBV30 and TRBJ2-5; D not certain. The CDR3 is made up of 11 amino acids. The germline V gene encodes CDR1 GTSNPN and CDR2 SVGIG (reference sequence). V lost 4 bases and J lost 1, with 4 bases in between. CDR3 sequence reads: CAWKGQETQYF. CDR3 bases: TGTGCCTGGAAAGGCCAAGAGACCCAGTACTTC. Combining the CDR3 with reference TRBV30 and TRBJ2-5 gives the whole variable domain SQTIHQWPATLVQPVGSPLSLECTVEGTSNPNLYWYRQAAGRGLQLLFYSVGIGQISSEVPQNLSASRPQDRQFILSSKKLLLSDSGFYLCAWKGQETQYFGPGTRLLVL.

V usage is TRBV5-1 and J usage is TRBJ2-5; 8 nucleotides agree with TRBD1. The germline gives CDR1 SGHRS, CDR2 YFSETQ. The J segment lost 4 bases and the V segment lost 2 bases, leaving 7 bases of the junction unmatched. There are 15 residues in the CDR3. CDR3 sequence (DNA): TGCGCCAGCAGCTTCGGACAGGGTGTGAGAGAGACCCAGTACTTC. Its protein product is CASSFGQGVRETQYF.

The chain is built from TRBV30 and TRBJ1-3; the D is unclear. V lost 2 bases to trimming and J lost 5 bases, with 16 bases between them. The CDR3 has 15 amino acids. Germline V CDR1 and CDR2: GTSNPN, SVGIG (reference sequence). The CDR3 DNA reads as TGTGCCTGGAGTACGGACTTGGGAGCGAGAAACACCATATATTTT. It specifies CAWSTDLGARNTIYF.

The V gene is TRBV2, the J gene TRBJ2-3; 7 positions match TRBD1. Germline assignment: CDR1 SNHLY and CDR2 FYNNEI. The CDR3 extends over 16 amino acids. V gave up 7 bases and J gave up 2 bases; unmatched junction bases: 12. Written as DNA, the CDR3 is TGTGCCAGCACTGGCTGGTTGAGGGGGCACACAGATACGCAGTATTTT. Its protein is CASTGWLRGHTDTQYF.

This clone was detected many times. V and J are TRBV5-6 and TRBJ2-7, with unresolved D. V shed 4 bases and J shed 2 bases, with 7 bases lying between them. Germline CDR1 is SGHDT and CDR2 is YYEEEE. The CDR3 totals 12 residues. As DNA, the CDR3 is TGTGCCAGCAGCCTCTTTACCTACGAGCAGTACTTC. Translation gives CASSLFTYEQYF.

This CDR3 is CASSSKTEAFF. The CDR3 nucleotides are TGTGCCAGCAGCTCAAAGACTGAAGCTTTCTTT. The chain carries TRBV7-2 and TRBJ1-1; D not certain. Germline V gene lookup returns CDR1 SGHTA and CDR2 FQGNSA. The CDR3 covers 11 residues. Trimming stripped 4 bases from V and 5 bases from J, with 5 bases between.

V usage is TRBV19 and J usage is TRBJ1-2; 9 bases fit TRBD1. This CDR3 comprises 13 residues. CDR1 and CDR2 (germline): LNHDA, SQIVND (reference sequence). V trimming: 8 bases; J trimming: 8 bases; junction bases outside the gene matches: 9. For the CDR3, the DNA is TGTGCCAGTCGAGACCGACAGGGGGGCGGCTACACCTTC. Translated, it gives CASRDRQGGGYTF.

The chain employs TRBV5-1 and TRBJ2-1; TRBD2 matches 9 bases. The CDR3 has 15 residues. Trimming at V came to 3 bases and at J to 8 bases, leaving 9 bases not matched to a gene. Germline values: CDR1 SGHRS, CDR2 YFSETQ. CDR3 nucleotides: TGCGCCAGCAGCTATGCGGCGGGAGGGCGCGATGAGCAGTTCTTC. Translation gives CASSYAAGGRDEQFF.

The genes are TRBV4-2 and TRBJ2-1, with D possibly TRBD2 on 6 matching bases. The V gene lost 0 bases and the J gene lost 4 bases, with 16 bases spanning the gap. The CDR3 consists of 17 residues. CDR1 and CDR2 (germline): LGHNA, YNFKEQ. The CDR3 DNA sequence: TGTGCCAGCAGCCAAGACCTAAGCGGGCCTTCGTACAATGAGCAGTTCTTC. Translation gives CASSQDLSGPSYNEQFF.

Many counts were recorded for this clone. This sample also contains other DNA sequences that code for the same CDR3. This chain links TRBV4-3 with TRBJ2-7; the match to TRBD2 covers 7 bases. V lost 0 bases to trimming and J lost 4 bases; unmatched junction nucleotides: 6. This CDR3 spans 15 amino acids. Germline V lookup: CDR1 LGHNA, CDR2 YSLEER. CDR3 in DNA: TGCGCCAGCAGCCAAGACCGAGCGGGACTGTACGAGCAGTACTTC. Translation: CASSQDRAGLYEQYF.

In its sample, this clone was seen a few times. The V and J genes are TRBV11-2 and TRBJ1-3; 7 bases align to TRBD1. The CDR3 consists of 16 residues. With 5 bases clipped from V and 0 bases from J, the junction kept 7 bases outside the gene matches. In germline, CDR1 is SGHAT, CDR2 FQNNGV. The CDR3 protein is CASSPDRAASGNTIYF. The CDR3 bases are TGTGCCAGCAGCCCCGACAGGGCCGCCTCTGGAAACACCATATATTTT.

V and J are TRBV6-1 and TRBJ1-5; no reliable D call. Trimming removed 3 bases from V and 6 bases from J, with 12 bases in between. CDR1 is MNHNS, CDR2 SASEGT, per germline. This CDR3 is built from 14 residues. CDR3 nucleotides: TGTGCCAGCAGTGACAGGTCCGATAGTCAGCCCCAGCATTTT. Amino acid sequence: CASSDRSDSQPQHF.